This T cell receptor beta chain emerged from a study of blood T cell repertoires in COVID-19. The wider study: Specimens from acute and convalescent COVID-19 originated in the United States, Italy and Spain.

This clone was seen ten or more times. This sample includes further DNA sequences coding for the same CDR3. Sequenced by immunoSEQ multiplex PCR; TCRdb stores in-frame clones only, minus some. The profile covers 200,000 to 300,000 clones, with around 80% appearing a single time and around 6% taken by the ten largest. The V gene's germline CDR1 is KGHDR and CDR2 SFDVKD. Trimming cost V 0 bases and J 5 bases; bases outside gene matches: 9. This CDR3 comprises 17 residues. The sequenced sample was peripheral blood. This sequence was found in a human donor in a cohort sampled during active COVID-19. This chain connects TRBV24-1 to TRBJ2-3; TRBD1 matches 8 bases. The CDR3 reads CATSDLQGQGAQDTQYF. DNA for the CDR3: TGTGCCACCAGTGATTTGCAGGGTCAGGGGGCCCAAGATACGCAGTATTTT.